This TCR beta chain was captured in a study of PD-1 blockade in classical Hodgkin lymphoma (dated by TCRdb to between 2020 and 2021). Regarding the research as a whole: Nivolumab dosing was 3 mg/kg intravenously every 2 weeks, continuing until either disease progression or unacceptable toxicity. The study used TCR beta sequencing and CyTOF to define a peripheral blood immune signature of response to PD-1 blockade in classical Hodgkin lymphoma.

A remark on this clone: Its antigen is currently not known. It has no much larger one-base neighbor in the sample; base qualities were not kept.

What the time point label conveys for this sample: cycle 2 day 1 (C2D1) of nivolumab. Every trial patient had relapsed following autologous stem cell transplantation, and prior brentuximab vedotin exposure was what differed among cohorts A, B and C. A total of roughly 60 patients with relapsed/refractory classical Hodgkin lymphoma made up the trial cohort, and each patient's best overall response was complete response, partial response or progressive disease. Single-agent nivolumab was administered to trial patients in the multi-cohort phase II CheckMate 205 trial. An independent review committee assessed best overall response by applying the 2007 International Working Group response criteria. PBMCs from the trial were collected at three points: immediately before nivolumab initiation (C1D1), and during therapy at cycle 2 day 1 and cycle 4 day 1. Peripheral blood was collected in 8 mL Vacutainer Cell Preparation Tubes, from which PBMCs were isolated by centrifugation and then cryopreserved.

Results and caveats for the whole study, not just this receptor: Newly diagnosed patients were reported to have lower baseline TCR diversity than healthy donors, and relapsed/refractory patients were reported to have lower baseline TCR diversity still. CD4+ but not CD8+ TCR diversity rose significantly by C4D1 (p=0.0027 vs p=0.16), most apparent in complete responders (p=0.02). The study was restricted to a single clinical trial cohort, and the causes of repertoire differences, possibly disease activity or prior therapy, were left undefined. Patients starting nivolumab less than 1 year after ASCT had lower diversity and were excluded from later analyses to avoid confounding by immune reconstitution. Among trial patients, those achieving complete response had baseline diversity similar to that of newly diagnosed patients, while diversity was significantly lower in partial responders and progressors.

CDR1 and CDR2, per the germline V gene, are SGHRS and YFSETQ. The germline V and J ends show losses of 4 bases and 4 bases respectively, and no gene match explains 14 bases of the junction. Counted from cysteine to phenylalanine, this CDR3 has 17 amino acids. Only CDR3 DNA is held: 51 bases, read in frame from base 1. Genomic DNA was isolated using the Qiagen DNeasy kit from unsorted PBMCs as well as from negatively selected CD4+ and CD8+ fractions. TCR beta CDR3 regions were subjected to amplification by immunoSEQ multiplex PCR with primers that anneal to V and J segments. A synthetic immune receptor repertoire was used to minimize amplification bias, and any remaining bias was removed computationally after sequencing. For the original study's pipeline: Custom Python scripts were used to quantify repertoire diversity as the Shannon entropy index. Unsorted, CD4+ and CD8+ repertoires were analyzed separately, except for combined analyses in which CD4+ and CD8+ sequences were merged in silico. Clonal expansion was defined as at least a 2-fold frequency increase after treatment relative to C1D1, with a pseudocount of 0.5 for undetected baseline clones. Singleton clones were defined as clones with 0 or 1 copy at C1D1, and non-singleton clones were defined as clones with 2 or more copies. Clones expanded in unsorted samples were labelled as CD4+, CD8+ or unknown by matching protein sequences in sorted samples from the same patient. Wilcoxon tests on paired samples were used to test changes in diversity from C1D1 to C4D1. TCRdb re-hosts the immuneACCESS table, in-frame sequences only. Its copies lack some clones; in the studies checked, an unresolved V gene accounts for under half of them, and the cause for the rest is not known. The V and J calls and clone size come from that table; D and trimming were worked out from the DNA. Across this sample there are under 95,000 clones, with 80% to 95% seen only once. The ten most abundant clones make up over 2% of the sample.

Specimen: peripheral blood mononuclear cells (PBMCs), collected before the second cycle of nivolumab. The rearranged chain carries TRBV5-1 and TRBJ2-5; TRBD2 lines up with 9 middle nucleotides. The origin of this receptor is a human donor with classical Hodgkin lymphoma. The CDR3 has the sequence CASSGLAGSPGGETQYF. The DNA sequence is TGCGCCAGCAGCGGGCTAGCGGGAAGTCCTGGGGGAGAGACCCAGTACTTC.